Sequencing of this T cell receptor (beta chain) was carried out in a study of T cell changes during pregnancy in multiple sclerosis (dated 2019 in TCRdb). Regarding the research as a whole: The study examined how the T cell repertoire changed over the course of pregnancy in women with multiple sclerosis.

On this clone itself: This clone's antigen is unknown. No clone much larger than this one lies a single base away; base qualities are absent.

CDR1 and CDR2, per the germline V gene, are MDHEN and SYDVKM. CDR3 length: 14 amino acids, cysteine to phenylalanine. Here the CDR3 DNA is all that survives: 42 bases in frame from base 1. The junction carries 14 bases between V and J, which are trimmed by 7 bases and 2 bases respectively. To prepare the library, the immunoSEQ multiplex PCR assay was applied. TCRdb took over this immuneACCESS table, retaining in-frame rearrangements with V and J assigned. Such tables are incomplete; in checked studies, under half of the missing clones stem from an unresolved V gene, and the remainder is unexplained. The sample table records about 73,000 clones; around 92% of these occur just once. The ten largest account for 2.5% to 3.5% of the sample.

This clonotype was sampled from a female donor in good health, enrolled as a control in a pregnancy study. The chain is encoded by TRBV28 joined to TRBJ2-5; TRBD2 might be the D gene, on 6 matching bases. The source was peripheral blood, collected in the third trimester of pregnancy. The nucleotides read TGTGCCAGCAAACAGAGGAGGGAGCAAGAGACCCAGTACTTC. This encodes CASKQRREQETQYF.